This is a list of T cell receptor beta chains from one sample in a study of CD8 T cells in ankylosing spondylitis. TCRdb redid the calling of the 5' RACE reads with MiXCR, one entry per CDR3 protein. Counted here are about 400,000 distinct CDR3 sequences, around 20% occurring once; the ten biggest clones make up approximately 14%. The source material was blood, either unsorted or a sorted T cell fraction (not recorded which). These TCRs come from a male donor with ankylosing spondylitis or in good health (not recorded which). Each CDR3 is given with its conserved first and last residue. Fields, in order: CDR3 length, V gene, D gene, J gene, clone size, CDR3 protein, CDR3 DNA. The D gene is left open where the match is weak. Size is omitted from some rows. Given values are once, few, many or a class for expanded clones.

>14|TRBV20-1|.|TRBJ2-7|few
CSARGEGPVYEQYF
TGCAGTGCTAGAGGGGAAGGGCCCGTATACGAGCAGTACTTC
>12|TRBV12-3/TRBV12-4|.|TRBJ1-2|.
CASSSGLDGYTF
TGTGCCAGCAGTTCAGGGCTGGATGGCTACACCTTC
>15|TRBV12-5|.|TRBJ2-7|few
CASGLPGPDLKEQYF
TGTGCTAGTGGTTTGCCAGGACCCGATTTGAAGGAGCAGTACTTC
>15|TRBV12-3/TRBV12-4|.|TRBJ1-5|.
CASSRQSSLNQPQHF
TGTGCCAGCAGCCGACAGTCATCCCTAAATCAGCCCCAGCATTTT
>14|TRBV3-1|.|TRBJ2-7|few
CASSPGTAVYEQYF
TGTGCCAGCAGCCCCGGGACGGCGGTCTACGAGCAGTACTTC
>15|TRBV7-9|TRBD1|TRBJ2-5|few
CASSTRTGYGETQYF
TGTGCCAGCAGCACCCGGACAGGGTACGGAGAGACCCAGTACTTC
>17|TRBV7-6|TRBD2|TRBJ2-7|.
CASSPLAGANPSYEQYF
TGTGCCAGCAGCCCACTAGCGGGGGCCAATCCTTCTTACGAGCAGTACTTC
>16|TRBV25-1|TRBD1|TRBJ2-3|.
CASSEFGTGLTDTQYF
TGTGCCAGCAGTGAATTTGGGACAGGACTCACAGATACGCAGTATTTT
>15|TRBV12-3/TRBV12-4|TRBD2|TRBJ2-7|few
CASSLTSGAFYEQYF
TGTGCCAGCAGTTTGACTAGCGGGGCCTTTTACGAGCAGTACTTC
>13|TRBV25-1|.|TRBJ1-1|few
CASSEVEGTEAFF
TGTGCCAGCAGTGAGGTTGAAGGCACTGAAGCTTTCTTT
>13|TRBV12-3/TRBV12-4|TRBD1|TRBJ1-2|many
CASSTTGNYGYTF
TGTGCCAGCAGCACGACAGGGAACTATGGCTACACCTTC
>14|TRBV20-1|.|TRBJ2-3|.
CSAMPGAVTDTQYF
TGCAGTGCTATGCCCGGCGCCGTCACAGATACGCAGTATTTT
>15|TRBV12-3/TRBV12-4|.|TRBJ2-3|few
CASSGTSSGTDTQYF
TGTGCCAGCAGCGGGACATCTTCTGGCACAGATACGCAGTATTTT
>14|TRBV9|TRBD1|TRBJ2-3|few
CASSEQGSTDTQYF
TGTGCCAGCAGCGAACAGGGGAGCACAGATACGCAGTATTTT
>18|TRBV2|TRBD1|TRBJ2-2|few
CASTLPPPGQGDTGELFF
TGTGCCAGCACCCTCCCCCCCCCGGGACAGGGGGACACCGGGGAGCTGTTTTTT
>15|TRBV6-5|.|TRBJ2-5|few
CASSYGTTTLETQYF
TGTGCCAGCAGTTACGGGACCACCACGTTAGAGACCCAGTACTTC
>17|TRBV29-1|.|TRBJ2-2|many
CSVEGGGEGTSTGELFF
TGCAGCGTTGAAGGCGGAGGAGAGGGGACATCCACCGGGGAGCTGTTTTTT
>15|TRBV10-2|TRBD2|TRBJ2-5|.
CASRGTSGGRETQYF
TGCGCCAGCCGCGGGACTAGCGGGGGGCGAGAGACCCAGTACTTC
>14|TRBV20-1|.|TRBJ2-2|few
CSAPLGLSAGELFF
TGCAGTGCTCCCCTAGGCCTTAGCGCCGGGGAGCTGTTTTTT
>14|TRBV9|.|TRBJ2-7|.
CASSVVDSSYEQYF
TGTGCCAGCAGCGTAGTGGACAGCTCCTACGAGCAGTACTTC
>14|TRBV20-1|TRBD2|TRBJ2-7|.
CSARSGGTTYEQYF
TGCAGTGCTCGTAGCGGGGGGACCACCTACGAGCAGTACTTC
>16|TRBV28|.|TRBJ2-3|.
CASSLTLASSTDTQYF
TGTGCCAGCAGTTTAACGCTAGCGTCTAGCACAGATACGCAGTATTTT
>12|TRBV12-3/TRBV12-4|.|TRBJ2-7|.
CASGRGVFEQYF
TGTGCCAGCGGACGAGGGGTTTTCGAGCAGTACTTC
>13|TRBV6-1|.|TRBJ2-5|few
CASSVGTPGTQYF
TGTGCCAGCAGTGTAGGGACCCCCGGGACCCAGTACTTC
>13|TRBV12-3/TRBV12-4|.|TRBJ2-7|.
CASSLGARSEQYF
TGTGCCAGCAGTTTAGGGGCCAGGAGCGAGCAGTACTTC
>14|TRBV6-4|.|TRBJ2-2|few
CASSDSWGSGELFF
TGTGCCAGCAGTGACTCGTGGGGATCCGGGGAGCTGTTTTTT
>13|TRBV7-2|TRBD2|TRBJ2-3|few
CASRSGGQDTQYF
TGTGCCAGCCGCAGCGGGGGACAAGATACGCAGTATTTT
>13|TRBV4-1|.|TRBJ2-3|few
CASSQGQIDTQYF
TGCGCCAGCAGCCAAGGACAGATAGATACGCAGTATTTT
>14|TRBV12-3/TRBV12-4|.|TRBJ2-1|.
CASSLGFSGNEQFF
TGTGCCAGCAGTTTAGGTTTTAGTGGAAATGAGCAGTTCTTC
>14|TRBV14|.|TRBJ1-1|few
CASSRGSLNTEAFF
TGTGCCAGCAGCAGGGGCAGTCTGAACACTGAAGCTTTCTTT
>16|TRBV30|.|TRBJ2-5|few
CAWSVRAGIYQETQYF
TGTGCCTGGAGTGTAAGGGCTGGGATCTATCAAGAGACCCAGTACTTC
>16|TRBV7-9|TRBD1|TRBJ2-7|.
CASSLDGDRGLYEQYF
TGTGCCAGCAGCTTAGATGGGGACAGGGGGCTCTACGAGCAGTACTTC
>14|TRBV7-2|.|TRBJ2-1|.
CASPRGPSYNEQFF
TGTGCCTCTCCCCGGGGCCCCTCCTACAATGAGCAGTTCTTC
>14|TRBV19|TRBD1|TRBJ2-4|.
CASSPRTGQGIQYF
TGTGCCAGTAGTCCCCGGACAGGACAAGGCATTCAGTACTTC
>14|TRBV7-8|.|TRBJ2-1|.
CASSPSVNYNEQFF
TGTGCCAGCAGCCCCAGCGTAAACTACAATGAGCAGTTCTTC
>14|TRBV12-3/TRBV12-4|.|TRBJ2-5|.
CATQSDGGHETQYF
TGTGCCACCCAGAGTGATGGAGGCCACGAGACCCAGTACTTC
>16|TRBV6-5|TRBD1|TRBJ2-5|.
CASSSADRGPSETQYF
TGTGCCAGCAGTTCCGCGGACAGGGGGCCGTCGGAGACCCAGTACTTC
>14|TRBV15|.|TRBJ2-7|.
CATSSASRGNEQYF
TGTGCCACCAGCTCGGCTAGCCGGGGAAACGAGCAGTACTTC
>15|TRBV2|.|TRBJ2-1|.
CASSGGAISYNEQFF
TGTGCCAGCAGTGGGGGGGCAATCTCCTACAATGAGCAGTTCTTC
>14|TRBV7-2|.|TRBJ2-7|.
CASSSRGSVREQYF
TGTGCCAGCAGCTCACGGGGTTCGGTGAGGGAGCAGTACTTC
>12|TRBV5-1|.|TRBJ1-6|.
CASSQSGSPLHF
TGCGCCAGCAGTCAAAGTGGTTCACCCCTCCACTTT
>15|TRBV28|.|TRBJ2-7|.
CASSLVASLGYEQYF
TGTGCCAGCAGTTTGGTGGCTAGCTTAGGGTACGAGCAGTACTTC